The rows below give T cell receptor beta chains drawn from one sample of a study of T cell responses to AZD1222 COVID-19 vaccine. Some clones are missing from TCRdb's copy, which holds only in-frame ones; the method was immunoSEQ multiplex PCR. Here the sample spans roughly 140,000 clones, roughly 90% being singletons. The sequencing used peripheral blood, collected 28 days after the second AZD1222 dose. Receptors originate from an adult who received the AZD1222 COVID-19 vaccine. Both conserved end residues are part of each CDR3. The order of the fields is CDR3 protein, CDR3 DNA, J gene, clone size, V gene, D gene. D genes are given only for firm matches. Clone size appears in some rows only: once, few, many, or a class for an expanded clone.

CDR3 protein: CASSPPNSNNEQFF
CDR3 DNA: TGTGCCAGCTCACCACCGAACAGTAACAATGAGCAGTTCTTC
J gene: TRBJ2-1
clone size: -
V gene: TRBV18
D gene: -

CDR3 protein: CASSQRGTKGETQYF
CDR3 DNA: TGTGCCAGCAGCCAAAGGGGTACTAAGGGGGAGACCCAGTACTTC
J gene: TRBJ2-5
clone size: once
V gene: TRBV3-1/TRBV3-2
D gene: -

CDR3 protein: CASSLGGPDSPLHF
CDR3 DNA: TGTGCCAGCAGCTTGGGGGGGCCAGATTCACCCCTCCACTTT
J gene: TRBJ1-6
clone size: -
V gene: TRBV11-2
D gene: -

CDR3 protein: CASSIWGNNQPQHF
CDR3 DNA: TGTGCCAGTAGTATATGGGGTAACAATCAGCCCCAGCATTTT
J gene: TRBJ1-5
clone size: -
V gene: TRBV19
D gene: -

CDR3 protein: CASSPPKPLGTLHF
CDR3 DNA: TGTGCCAGCTCACCACCGAAACCTCTGGGGACCCTCCACTTT
J gene: TRBJ1-6
clone size: -
V gene: TRBV18
D gene: -

CDR3 protein: CASRKGSGANVLTF
CDR3 DNA: TGCGCCAGCAGAAAGGGCTCTGGGGCCAACGTCCTGACTTTC
J gene: TRBJ2-6
clone size: -
V gene: TRBV5-1
D gene: -

CDR3 protein: CASSMTASGLQETQYF
CDR3 DNA: TGTGCCAGCAGCATGACAGCTAGCGGCCTCCAAGAGACCCAGTACTTC
J gene: TRBJ2-5
clone size: -
V gene: TRBV5-6
D gene: TRBD2

CDR3 protein: CSVGTGQGVSTEAFF
CDR3 DNA: TGCAGCGTTGGAACGGGACAGGGGGTTTCGACTGAAGCTTTCTTT
J gene: TRBJ1-1
clone size: -
V gene: TRBV29-1
D gene: TRBD1

CDR3 protein: CATSREDRVYSPLHF
CDR3 DNA: TGTGCCACCAGCAGAGAAGACAGGGTGTATTCACCCCTCCACTTT
J gene: TRBJ1-6
clone size: -
V gene: TRBV15
D gene: TRBD1

CDR3 protein: CAWSGPEAGNEKLFF
CDR3 DNA: TGTGCCTGGAGTGGGCCCGAGGCAGGGAATGAAAAACTGTTTTTT
J gene: TRBJ1-4
clone size: -
V gene: TRBV30
D gene: -

CDR3 protein: CASSETTGVGNQPQHF
CDR3 DNA: TGTGCCAGCAGTGAAACCACAGGGGTGGGCAATCAGCCCCAGCATTTT
J gene: TRBJ1-5
clone size: -
V gene: TRBV2
D gene: TRBD1

CDR3 protein: CASSTGTGGGQPQHF
CDR3 DNA: TGTGCCAGCAGCACCGGGACAGGGGGCGGTCAGCCCCAGCATTTT
J gene: TRBJ1-5
clone size: -
V gene: TRBV28
D gene: TRBD1

CDR3 protein: CASSTSGTPGGELFF
CDR3 DNA: TGTGCCAGCAGCACCTCCGGGACCCCGGGCGGGGAGCTGTTTTTT
J gene: TRBJ2-2
clone size: -
V gene: TRBV9
D gene: -

CDR3 protein: CASSQETGLFYNEQFF
CDR3 DNA: TGCGCCAGCAGCCAAGAAACGGGATTATTCTACAATGAGCAGTTCTTC
J gene: TRBJ2-1
clone size: -
V gene: TRBV4-3
D gene: -

CDR3 protein: CASSLSRTGGQDTEAFF
CDR3 DNA: TGTGCCAGCAGTTTAAGCCGCACAGGGGGCCAGGACACTGAAGCTTTCTTT
J gene: TRBJ1-1
clone size: -
V gene: TRBV28
D gene: TRBD1

CDR3 protein: CASSSLWTGAGNTIYF
CDR3 DNA: TGTGCCAGCAGTTCTTTGTGGACAGGGGCTGGAAACACCATATATTTT
J gene: TRBJ1-3
clone size: -
V gene: TRBV11-2
D gene: TRBD1

CDR3 protein: CASRMRGGGETQYF
CDR3 DNA: TGCGCCAGCAGGATGCGGGGGGGCGGGGAGACCCAGTACTTC
J gene: TRBJ2-5
clone size: -
V gene: TRBV10-2
D gene: TRBD2

CDR3 protein: CASSLPGNEQFF
CDR3 DNA: TGCGCCAGCAGCTTGCCGGGGAATGAGCAGTTCTTC
J gene: TRBJ2-1
clone size: -
V gene: TRBV5-1
D gene: -

CDR3 protein: CASSVAILDTQYF
CDR3 DNA: TGTGCCAGCAGCGTAGCCATATTGGATACGCAGTATTTT
J gene: TRBJ2-3
clone size: -
V gene: TRBV9
D gene: -

CDR3 protein: CASSPTGSSNTGELFF
CDR3 DNA: TGCGCCAGCAGCCCGACAGGATCTTCGAACACCGGGGAGCTGTTTTTT
J gene: TRBJ2-2
clone size: -
V gene: TRBV5-1
D gene: -